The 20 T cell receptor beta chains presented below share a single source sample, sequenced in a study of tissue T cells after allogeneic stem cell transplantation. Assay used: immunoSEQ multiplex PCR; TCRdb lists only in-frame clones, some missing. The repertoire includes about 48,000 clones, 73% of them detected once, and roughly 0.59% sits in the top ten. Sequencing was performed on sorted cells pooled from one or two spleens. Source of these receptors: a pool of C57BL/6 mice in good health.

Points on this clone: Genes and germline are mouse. The CDR3 sequence: CASSRERGEAEQFF. CDR3 DNA, as far as it was read: TGTGCTAGCAGTAGAGAGAGGGGAGAAGCTGAGCAGTTC. The rearrangement joins TRBV17 to TRBJ2-1, with D tentatively TRBD1 (5 bases). The missing CDR3 end, 1 residue past where the read stops, is filled in from the germline J gene. CDR1 is MNHDT, CDR2 YYDKIL, per germline. V was trimmed by 0 bases and J by 7 bases, leaving 10 bases between them. This CDR3 is built from 14 residues.

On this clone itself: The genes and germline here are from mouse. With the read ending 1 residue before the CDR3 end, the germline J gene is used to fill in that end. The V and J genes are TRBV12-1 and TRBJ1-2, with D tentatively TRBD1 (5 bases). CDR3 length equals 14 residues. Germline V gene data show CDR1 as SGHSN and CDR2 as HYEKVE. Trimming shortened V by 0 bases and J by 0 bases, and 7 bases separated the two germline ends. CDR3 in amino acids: CASSLRQPNSDYTF. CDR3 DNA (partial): TGTGCCAGCTCTCTCCGACAGCCAAACTCCGACTACACC.

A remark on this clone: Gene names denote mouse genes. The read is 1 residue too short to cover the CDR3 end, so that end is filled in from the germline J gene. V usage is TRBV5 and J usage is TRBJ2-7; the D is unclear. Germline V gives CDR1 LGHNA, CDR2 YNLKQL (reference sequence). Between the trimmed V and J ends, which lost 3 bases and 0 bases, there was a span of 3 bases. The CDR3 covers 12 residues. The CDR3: CASSQVSYEQYF. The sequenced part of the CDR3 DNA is TGTGCCAGCAGCCAGGTCTCCTATGAACAGTAC.

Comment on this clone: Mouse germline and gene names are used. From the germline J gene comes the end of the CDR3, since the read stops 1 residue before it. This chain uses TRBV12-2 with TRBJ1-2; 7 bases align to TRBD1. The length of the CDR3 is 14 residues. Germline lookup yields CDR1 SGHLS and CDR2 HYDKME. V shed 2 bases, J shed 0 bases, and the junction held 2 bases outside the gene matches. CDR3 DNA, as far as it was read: TGTGCCAGCTCTCGGACAGGAGCAAACTCCGACTACACC. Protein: CASSRTGANSDYT. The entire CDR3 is CASSRTGANSDYTF.

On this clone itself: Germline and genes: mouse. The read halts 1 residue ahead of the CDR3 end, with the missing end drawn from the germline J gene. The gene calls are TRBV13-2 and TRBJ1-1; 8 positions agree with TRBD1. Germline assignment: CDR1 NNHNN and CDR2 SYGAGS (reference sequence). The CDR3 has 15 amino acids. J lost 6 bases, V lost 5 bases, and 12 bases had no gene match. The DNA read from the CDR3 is TGTGCCAGCGGCGACAGGGGCGGCCCTACCCCAGAAGTCTTC. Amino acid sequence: CASGDRGGPTPEVF. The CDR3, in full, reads CASGDRGGPTPEVFF.

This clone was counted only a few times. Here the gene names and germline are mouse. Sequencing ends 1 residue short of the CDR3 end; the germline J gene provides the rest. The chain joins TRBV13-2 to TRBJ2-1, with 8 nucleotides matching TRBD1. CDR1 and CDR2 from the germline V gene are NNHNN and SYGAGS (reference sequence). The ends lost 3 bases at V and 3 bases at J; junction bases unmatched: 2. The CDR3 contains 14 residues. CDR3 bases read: TGTGCCAGCGGTGCAGGACAGGGCTATGCTGAGCAGTTC. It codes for CASGAGQGYAEQF. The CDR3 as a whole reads CASGAGQGYAEQFF.

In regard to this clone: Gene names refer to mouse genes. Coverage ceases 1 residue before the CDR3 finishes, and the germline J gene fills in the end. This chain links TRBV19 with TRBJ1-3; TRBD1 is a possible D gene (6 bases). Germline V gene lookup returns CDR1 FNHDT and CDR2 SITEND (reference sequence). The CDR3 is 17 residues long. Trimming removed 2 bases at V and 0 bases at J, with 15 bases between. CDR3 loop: CASSIPQGRDSGNTLYF. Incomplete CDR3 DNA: TGTGCCAGCAGTATTCCCCAGGGGCGAGATTCTGGAAATACGCTCTAT.

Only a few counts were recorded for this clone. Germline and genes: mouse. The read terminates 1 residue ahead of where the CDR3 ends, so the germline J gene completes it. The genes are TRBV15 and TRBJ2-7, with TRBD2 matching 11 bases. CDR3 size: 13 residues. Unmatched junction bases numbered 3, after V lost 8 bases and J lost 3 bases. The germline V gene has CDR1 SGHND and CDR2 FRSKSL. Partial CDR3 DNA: TGTGCCAGCGCAGACTGGGGGGGCTATGAACAGTAC. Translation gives CASADWGGYEQY. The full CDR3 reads CASADWGGYEQYF.

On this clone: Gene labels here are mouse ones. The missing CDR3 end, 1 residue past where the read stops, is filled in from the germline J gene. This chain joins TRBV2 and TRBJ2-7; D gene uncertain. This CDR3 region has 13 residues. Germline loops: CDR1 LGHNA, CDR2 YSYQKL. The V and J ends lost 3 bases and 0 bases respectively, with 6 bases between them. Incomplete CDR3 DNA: TGTGCCAGCAGCCATCAAAGCTCCTATGAACAGTAC. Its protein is CASSHQSSYEQY. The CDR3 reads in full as CASSHQSSYEQYF.

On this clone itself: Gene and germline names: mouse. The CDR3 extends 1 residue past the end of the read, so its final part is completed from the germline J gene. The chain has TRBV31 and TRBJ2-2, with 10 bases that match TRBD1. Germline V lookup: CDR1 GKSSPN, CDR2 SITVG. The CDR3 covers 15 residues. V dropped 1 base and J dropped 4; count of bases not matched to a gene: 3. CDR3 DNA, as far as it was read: TGTGCCTGGAGTCCCGGGACAGGGGCCACCGGGCAGCTCTAC. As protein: CAWSPGTGATGQLY. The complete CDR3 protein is CAWSPGTGATGQLYF.

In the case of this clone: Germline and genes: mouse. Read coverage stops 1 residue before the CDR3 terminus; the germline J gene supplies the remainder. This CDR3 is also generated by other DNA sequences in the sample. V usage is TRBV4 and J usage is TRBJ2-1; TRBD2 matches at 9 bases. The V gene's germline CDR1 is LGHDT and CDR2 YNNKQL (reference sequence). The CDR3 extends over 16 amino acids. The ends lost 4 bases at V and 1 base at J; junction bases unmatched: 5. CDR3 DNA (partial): TGTGCCAGCAGCTCCCGGGACTGGGCGAACTATGCTGAGCAGTTC. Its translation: CASSSRDWANYAEQF. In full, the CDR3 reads CASSSRDWANYAEQFF.

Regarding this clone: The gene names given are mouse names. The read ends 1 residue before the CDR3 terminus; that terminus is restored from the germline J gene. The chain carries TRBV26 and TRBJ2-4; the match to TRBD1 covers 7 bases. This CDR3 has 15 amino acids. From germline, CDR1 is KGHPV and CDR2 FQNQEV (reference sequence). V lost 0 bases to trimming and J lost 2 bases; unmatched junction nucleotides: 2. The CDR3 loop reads CASSLSGQHQNTLYF. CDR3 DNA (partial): TGTGCCAGCAGTCTGTCGGGACAGCATCAAAACACCTTGTAC.

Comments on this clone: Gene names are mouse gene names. The CDR3 here is CASSLEGQYAEQFF. The DNA read from the CDR3 is TGTGCCAGCAGCTTAGAGGGACAGTATGCTGAGCAGTTC. V is TRBV3 and J is TRBJ2-1; 7 positions agree with TRBD1. With the read ending 1 residue before the CDR3 end, the germline J gene is used to fill in that end. Trimming at V came to 1 base and at J to 4 bases, leaving 1 base not matched to a gene. Germline CDR1 SNHLY, CDR2 FYNGKV (reference sequence). The CDR3 totals 14 residues.

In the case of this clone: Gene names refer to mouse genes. The CDR3 sequence: CASSALGGAEQFF. The sequenced part of the CDR3 DNA is TGTGCCAGCAGCGCACTGGGGGGTGCTGAGCAGTTC. This chain links TRBV4 with TRBJ2-1, with 9 bases matching TRBD2. The read gets to within 1 residue of the CDR3 end, and the germline J gene fills in the rest. Germline trimming cut 5 bases from V and 6 bases from J; bases unmatched to any gene: 2. The germline CDR1 and CDR2 sequences are LGHDT and YNNKQL (reference sequence). There are 13 residues in the CDR3.

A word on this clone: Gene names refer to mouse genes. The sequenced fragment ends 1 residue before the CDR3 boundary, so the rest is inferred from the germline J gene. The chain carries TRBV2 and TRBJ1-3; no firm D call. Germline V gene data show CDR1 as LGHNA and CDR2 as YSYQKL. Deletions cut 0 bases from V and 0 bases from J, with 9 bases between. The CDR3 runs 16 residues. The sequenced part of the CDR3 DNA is TGTGCCAGCAGCCAAGATCCCCCAAATTCTGGAAATACGCTCTAT. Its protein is CASSQDPPNSGNTLY. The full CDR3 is CASSQDPPNSGNTLYF.

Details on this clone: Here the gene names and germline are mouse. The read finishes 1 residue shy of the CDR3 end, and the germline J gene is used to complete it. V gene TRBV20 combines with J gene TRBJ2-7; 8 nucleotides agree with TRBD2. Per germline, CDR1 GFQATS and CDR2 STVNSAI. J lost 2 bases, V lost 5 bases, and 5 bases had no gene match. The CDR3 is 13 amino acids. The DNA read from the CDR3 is TGTGGTGCTGGGGGGGGCGAGACCTATGAACAGTAC. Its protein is CGAGGGETYEQY. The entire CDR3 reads CGAGGGETYEQYF.

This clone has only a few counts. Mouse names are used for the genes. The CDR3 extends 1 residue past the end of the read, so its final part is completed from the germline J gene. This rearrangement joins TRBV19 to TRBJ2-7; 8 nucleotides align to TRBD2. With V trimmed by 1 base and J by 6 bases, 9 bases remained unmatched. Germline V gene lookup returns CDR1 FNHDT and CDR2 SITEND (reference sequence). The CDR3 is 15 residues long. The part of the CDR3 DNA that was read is TGTGCCAGCAGTATAAGTGGGCGGGGGGGCGTTGAACAGTAC. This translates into CASSISGRGGVEQY. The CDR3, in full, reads CASSISGRGGVEQYF. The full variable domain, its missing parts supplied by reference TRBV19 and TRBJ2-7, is GGIITQTPKFLIGQEGQKLTLKCQQNFNHDTMYWYRQDSGKGLRLIYYSITENDLQKGDLSEGYDASREKKSSFSLTVTSAQKNEMAVFLCASSISGRGGVEQYFGPGTRLTVL.

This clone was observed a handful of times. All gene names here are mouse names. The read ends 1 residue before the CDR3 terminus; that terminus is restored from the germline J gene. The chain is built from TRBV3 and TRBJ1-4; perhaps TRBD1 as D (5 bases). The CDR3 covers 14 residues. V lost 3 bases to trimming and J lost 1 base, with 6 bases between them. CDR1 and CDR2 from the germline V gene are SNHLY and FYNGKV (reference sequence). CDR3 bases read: TGTGCCAGCAGCTTGACAGATTCCAACGAAAGATTATTT. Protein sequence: CASSLTDSNERLF. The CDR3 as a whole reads CASSLTDSNERLFF.

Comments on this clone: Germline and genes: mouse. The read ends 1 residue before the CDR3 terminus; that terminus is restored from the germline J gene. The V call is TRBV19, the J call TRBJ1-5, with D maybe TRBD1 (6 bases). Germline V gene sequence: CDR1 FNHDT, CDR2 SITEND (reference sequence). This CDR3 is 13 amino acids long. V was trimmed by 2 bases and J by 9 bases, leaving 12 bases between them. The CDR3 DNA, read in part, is TGTGCCAGCAGTATTGGGGGGCGCGCGGCTCCGCTT. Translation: CASSIGGRAAPL. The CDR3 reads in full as CASSIGGRAAPLF. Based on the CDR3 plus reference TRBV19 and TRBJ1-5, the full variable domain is GGIITQTPKFLIGQEGQKLTLKCQQNFNHDTMYWYRQDSGKGLRLIYYSITENDLQKGDLSEGYDASREKKSSFSLTVTSAQKNEMAVFLCASSIGGRAAPLFGEGTRLSVL.

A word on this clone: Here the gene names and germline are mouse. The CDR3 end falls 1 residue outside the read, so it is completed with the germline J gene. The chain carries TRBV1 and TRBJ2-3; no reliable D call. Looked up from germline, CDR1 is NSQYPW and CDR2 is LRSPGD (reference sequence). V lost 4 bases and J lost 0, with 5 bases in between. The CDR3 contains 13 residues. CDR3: CTCSVNSAETLYF. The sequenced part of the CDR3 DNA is TGCACCTGCAGTGTCAATAGTGCAGAAACGCTGTAT.